The source of this TCR beta chain is a study of molecular identifiers for immune sequencing clone quantification. Study details: Naive CD8 cell RNA, from roughly 20,000 or 100,000 cells, was split five ways in replicates, with four sequenced.

Points from the study as a whole: Single-cell amounts of spiked Jurkat TCR RNA were reportedly detectable among about a million naive cells.

TCRdb re-derived calls from the PCR reads in MiXCR, one entry per CDR3 protein. The sample yields over 300,000 distinct CDR3 sequences, 24% seen once. This CDR3 spans 13 amino acids. Trimming stripped 6 bases from V and 5 bases from J, with 16 bases between. Germline lookup yields CDR1 SQVTM and CDR2 ANQGSEA. This clonotype has at least ten counts. Antigen: not known. Source material: naive CD8+ T cells from blood, with Jurkat cell RNA spiked in. Noted subset: FACS-sorted CD8+CD4-CCR7+CD45RA+ naive T cells. The TCR was taken from a human donor in good health. Some libraries in this study had Jurkat cell RNA spiked in. The chain is built from TRBV29-1 and TRBJ1-1; D uncertain. CDR3 nucleotides: TGCAGCGTCGAGCGTCCGGGCTCAACTGAAGCTTTCTTT. Translation: CSVERPGSTEAFF.